This T cell receptor (beta chain) was observed in a study of vaccination and CD4 T cells after COVID-19. About the research overall: The cells were exposed to overlapping spike peptides originating from SARS-CoV-2, HCoV-NL63, HCoV-OC43 and HCoV-229E for stimulation.

The Oncomine TCR Beta short-read assay was applied to DNA of cultured CD4+ T cells. TCRdb reprocessed the PCR reads via MiXCR and lists one record per CDR3 protein. The sample yields 18,000 or so distinct CDR3 sequences, over 40% seen once. Treatment meaning: approximately 10-day PBMC culture with coronavirus spike peptide pools or control peptides (ViraFEST assay). Per well, a few million PBMCs were cultured in the presence of approximately 10 IU/ml IL-2 and approximately 9.4 ug/ml peptide pools. The cultures had half their medium swapped for fresh IL-2 medium on days 3 and 7. There are a few counts of this clonotype. What it binds is unknown. Trimming left V 6 bases short and J 2 bases short, with 13 bases between. This CDR3 has 14 amino acids. CDR1 is MNHEY, CDR2 SVGAGI, per germline.

The chain combines TRBV6-5 with TRBJ1-1; D gene uncertain. The TCR sequence derives from a human donor who had recovered from COVID-19. Sequencing was performed on CD4+ T cells from blood, cultured in vitro. CDR3 amino acids: CASRYGSINTEAFF. In DNA, the CDR3 is TGTGCCAGCAGGTACGGAAGCATTAACACTGAAGCTTTCTTT.